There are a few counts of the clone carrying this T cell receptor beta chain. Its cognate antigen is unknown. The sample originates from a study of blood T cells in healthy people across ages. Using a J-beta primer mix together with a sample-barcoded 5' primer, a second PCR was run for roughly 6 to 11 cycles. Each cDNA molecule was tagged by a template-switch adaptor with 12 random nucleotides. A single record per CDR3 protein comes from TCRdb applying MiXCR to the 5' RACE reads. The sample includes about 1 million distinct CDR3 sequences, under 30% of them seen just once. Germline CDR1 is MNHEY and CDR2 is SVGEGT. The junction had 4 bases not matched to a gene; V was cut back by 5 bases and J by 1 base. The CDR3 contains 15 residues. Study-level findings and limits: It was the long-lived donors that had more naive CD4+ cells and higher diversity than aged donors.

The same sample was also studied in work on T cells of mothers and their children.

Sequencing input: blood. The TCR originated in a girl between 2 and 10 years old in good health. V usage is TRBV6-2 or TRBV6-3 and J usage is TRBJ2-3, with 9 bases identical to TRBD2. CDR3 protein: CASSDRTSGTDTQYF. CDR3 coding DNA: TGTGCCAGCAGTGACCGGACTAGCGGCACAGATACGCAGTATTTT.